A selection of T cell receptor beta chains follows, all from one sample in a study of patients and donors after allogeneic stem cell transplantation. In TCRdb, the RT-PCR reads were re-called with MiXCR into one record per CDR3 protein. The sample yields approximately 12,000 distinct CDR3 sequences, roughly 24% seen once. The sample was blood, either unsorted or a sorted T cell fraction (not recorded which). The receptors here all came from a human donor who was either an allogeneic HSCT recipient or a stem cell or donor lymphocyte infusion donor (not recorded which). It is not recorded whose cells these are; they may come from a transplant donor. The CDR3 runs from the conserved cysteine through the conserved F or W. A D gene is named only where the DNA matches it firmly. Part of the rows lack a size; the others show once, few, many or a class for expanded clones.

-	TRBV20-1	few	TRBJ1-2	TGCAGTGCCTCCCCCGCAAGATTTTATGGCTACACCTTC	CSASPARFYGYTF
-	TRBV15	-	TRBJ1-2	TGTGCCACCAGCAGGAGGGGGGGGGGAACTAACTATGGCTACACCTTC	CATSRRGGGTNYGYTF
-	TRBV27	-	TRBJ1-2	TGTGCCAGCAGTTCGACAGGTTTCTATGGCTACACCTTC	CASSSTGFYGYTF
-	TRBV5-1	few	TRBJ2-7	TGCGCCTCCATAGGACCCCCCCCCGCCTACGAGCAGTACTTC	CASIGPPPAYEQYF